This entry concerns a single T cell receptor (beta chain). The CDR3 extends over 15 amino acids. Germline V gene data show CDR1 as SNHLY and CDR2 as FYNNEI. V was clipped by 6 bases and J by 4 bases; unmatched bases: 9. Original handling: Reference gene primers were amplified, and this amplification served to estimate nucleated cell counts. Method: immunoSEQ multiplex PCR; TCRdb's copy keeps in-frame clones and lacks some. From that table come the V and J calls and clone size; the DNA was used to work out D and trimming. The sample includes about 230,000 clones, 81% seen only once; the top ten take approximately 7.9%. The data stem from a study of blood T cell repertoires in COVID-19. Study-wide context: Samples came from the United States, Italy and Spain, spanning acute and convalescent COVID-19. T cells, B-cell-depleted T cells, or PBMCs provided the cDNA or gDNA that served as material.

The sample taken for sequencing was peripheral blood. The source is a woman at least 80 years old with acute or convalescent COVID-19. The chain joins TRBV2 to TRBJ1-1, with TRBD1 identical over 9 bases. CDR3: CASSTQGTGITEAFF. The CDR3 DNA reads TGTGCCAGCAGCACTCAGGGGACAGGGATCACTGAAGCTTTCTTT.